A selection of T cell receptor beta chains follows, all from one sample in a study of T-cell reconstitution after alpha-beta-depleted transplantation in children. TCRdb fed the PCR reads into MiXCR, producing one record per CDR3 protein. The sample holds about 200,000 distinct CDR3 sequences, just over 14% seen once. Specimen: PBMCs from the stem cell graft donor, collected from the stem cell graft. These receptors all stem from a human donor who donated a stem cell graft to a child with acute lymphoblastic leukemia. Each CDR3 is given with its conserved first and last residue. The D gene is left open where the match is weak. Size values are once, few and many counts, or a class for expanded clones, and some rows have none.

V	J	D	size	CDR3	DNA
TRBV5-1	TRBJ2-1	TRBD2	many	CASSLKSGAGVNEQFF	TGCGCCAGCAGCCTAAAATCTGGTGCGGGAGTCAATGAGCAGTTCTTC
TRBV7-9	TRBJ2-7	TRBD1	many	CASSDRGEQYF	TGTGCCAGCAGCGACAGGGGCGAGCAGTACTTC
TRBV20-1	TRBJ2-2	NA	NA	CSARDVGSGYTGELFF	TGCAGTGCTAGAGATGTGGGTAGCGGCTATACCGGGGAGCTGTTTTTT
TRBV9	TRBJ2-3	NA	many	CASGVGFTDTQYF	TGTGCCAGCGGGGTCGGCTTCACAGATACGCAGTATTTT
TRBV27	TRBJ2-7	NA	NA	CASRGSGFLSYEQYF	TGTGCCAGCAGGGGGAGCGGTTTCCTCTCCTACGAGCAGTACTTC
TRBV11-1	TRBJ2-5	TRBD2	few	CASSLHTYRLGLADQETQYF	TGTGCCAGCAGCTTACATACTTATCGATTGGGCCTAGCGGACCAAGAGACCCAGTACTTC
TRBV4-1	TRBJ2-5	NA	many	CASSQGGGTQYF	TGCGCCAGCAGCCAAGGTGGGGGGACCCAGTACTTC
TRBV3-1	TRBJ1-1	NA	many	CASSQFPGTEAFF	TGTGCCAGCAGCCAATTCCCCGGTACTGAAGCTTTCTTT
TRBV10-3	TRBJ2-7	TRBD2	NA	CATKKIGTSGTTKSYEQYF	TGTGCCACCAAAAAAATAGGGACTAGCGGGACGACTAAATCCTACGAGCAGTACTTC
TRBV24-1	TRBJ2-3	TRBD1	NA	CATSDRTGGNTDTQYF	TGTGCCACCAGTGACCGAACAGGGGGCAACACAGATACGCAGTATTTT
TRBV12-3/TRBV12-4	TRBJ2-7	NA	many	CASSLYGTLGYEQYF	TGTGCCAGCAGTTTATACGGGACCCTAGGCTACGAGCAGTACTTC
TRBV5-1	TRBJ2-7	NA	many	CASSIGDTYEQYF	TGCGCCAGCAGTATCGGGGATACCTACGAGCAGTACTTC
TRBV12-3/TRBV12-4	TRBJ2-7	NA	many	CASSSRNGQYF	TGTGCCAGCAGCAGTAGAAACGGGCAGTACTTC
TRBV20-1	TRBJ2-7	TRBD1	many	CSARPGQGIEQYF	TGCAGTGCTAGGCCGGGACAGGGGATAGAGCAGTACTTC
TRBV12-5	TRBJ1-1	NA	many	CATGQWGGTEAFF	TGTGCTACGGGTCAATGGGGCGGCACTGAAGCTTTCTTT